These 10 T cell receptor beta chains were sequenced from one sample in a study of blood T cell repertoires in COVID-19. Sequencing was performed with immunoSEQ multiplex PCR; in TCRdb, only in-frame clones are kept and a portion is missing. Of fewer than 30,000 clones listed, 84% are singletons. Sequences were obtained from peripheral blood. The origin of the receptors is a man between 65 and 85 years old with active COVID-19.

The chain uses TRBV6-6 and TRBJ2-7, with 7 bases that match TRBD1. V shed 2 bases and J 6 bases; nucleotides not matched to a gene: 7. The CDR3 runs 14 residues. Germline CDR1 is MNHNY and CDR2 is SVGAGI (reference sequence). The CDR3 here is CASSYRGLVGEQYF. DNA for the CDR3: TGTGCCAGCAGTTACAGGGGGCTTGTTGGCGAGCAGTACTTC.

The chain is built from TRBV28 and TRBJ2-3, with D maybe TRBD1 (6 bases). Between the trimmed V and J ends, which lost 6 bases and 3 bases, there was a span of 13 bases. Germline loops: CDR1 MDHEN, CDR2 SYDVKM. This CDR3 has 14 amino acids. CDR3 nucleotides: TGTGCCAGCAGACCTGACACAGGGACAGATACGCAGTATTTT. As protein: CASRPDTGTDTQYF.

V gene TRBV7-9 combines with J gene TRBJ2-6; TRBD2 matches 7 bases. Germline V CDR1 and CDR2: SEHNR, FQNEAQ (reference sequence). V trimming: 6 bases; J trimming: 1 base; junction bases outside the gene matches: 12. The length of the CDR3 is 18 residues. The CDR3 coding sequence is TGTGCCAGCAGACTTTCGGGGGGACCCGCTTCTGGGGCCAACGTCCTGACTTTC. It translates to CASRLSGGPASGANVLTF.

In DNA, the CDR3 is TGTGCCAGCAGCTCAGGGCTAGATACGCAGTATTTT. It translates to CASSSGLDTQYF. The gene calls are TRBV11-3 and TRBJ2-3; TRBD1 is a possible D gene (5 bases). Germline CDR1 SGHNT, CDR2 YENEEA. Between the trimmed V and J ends, which lost 4 bases and 5 bases, there was a span of 7 bases. The CDR3 sequence is 12 residues long.

The rearrangement uses TRBV6-1 and TRBJ2-2; 7 bases are a match to TRBD2. The CDR3 covers 14 residues. V lost 3 bases to trimming and J lost 3 bases; unmatched junction nucleotides: 1. Germline CDR1 reads MNHNS; CDR2 reads SASEGT. The CDR3 DNA is TGTGCCAGCAGTGAGGGGGGGGACACCGGGGAGCTGTTTTTT. Protein product: CASSEGGDTGELFF.

The chain joins TRBV5-1 to TRBJ1-2; 7 bases align to TRBD1. With 2 bases clipped from V and 0 bases from J, the junction kept 4 bases outside the gene matches. Germline lookup yields CDR1 SGHRS and CDR2 YFSETQ. CDR3 length: 15 residues. CDR3 bases: TGCGCCAGCAGCTTTACAGGGGCTACTAACTATGGCTACACCTTC. Its protein is CASSFTGATNYGYTF.

This chain links TRBV30 with TRBJ1-6; no definite D call. CDR3 length: 11 residues. V was shortened by 4 bases and J by 8 bases, with 6 bases between the two germline ends. Germline V gene data show CDR1 as GTSNPN and CDR2 as SVGIG (reference sequence). The CDR3 bases are TGTGCCTGGAATCAGGATTCACCCCTCCACTTT. Amino acids: CAWNQDSPLHF. The complete variable domain, with remaining parts taken from reference TRBV30 and TRBJ1-6, reads SQTIHQWPATLVQPVGSPLSLECTVEGTSNPNLYWYRQAAGRGLQLLFYSVGIGQISSEVPQNLSASRPQDRQFILSSKKLLLSDSGFYLCAWNQDSPLHFGNGTRLTVT.

A few counts support this clone. The chain employs TRBV20-1 and TRBJ1-6; D may be TRBD1 (6 bases). The CDR3 is 11 amino acids. Germline CDR1 is DFQATT and CDR2 is SNEGSKA (reference sequence). The CDR3 DNA follows: TGCTCGACCGGGACATCCAGGTCCCTCCACTTT. Protein product: CSTGTSRSLHF.

This chain links TRBV10-3 with TRBJ1-1, with TRBD1 as a possible D gene (6 bases). This CDR3 contains 13 residues. The V gene's germline CDR1 is ENHRY and CDR2 SYGVKD. The V gene lost 6 bases and the J gene lost 2 bases, with 10 bases spanning the gap. The CDR3 protein is CAISYRDNTEAFF. Here the CDR3 DNA reads TGTGCCATCAGCTACAGGGATAACACTGAAGCTTTCTTT.

This clone has a single count. The rearrangement links TRBV2 to TRBJ1-4, with TRBD1 as a possible D gene (5 bases). The CDR3 sequence is 13 residues long. Germline loops: CDR1 SNHLY, CDR2 FYNNEI. Between the trimmed V and J ends, which lost 3 bases and 12 bases, there was a span of 14 bases. The CDR3, as DNA: TGTGCCAGCAGTGAGGGGTATGCGGGGCAACTGTTTTTT. Translation gives CASSEGYAGQLFF.